This TCR beta chain originates from a study of cytomegalovirus exposure and HLA in healthy donors. Worth noting for this clone: Its antigen is undetermined.

Regarding the study as a whole: Per published reports, the classifier diagnosed cytomegalovirus status with high specificity and sensitivity. It was only CMV serostatus that was available as immune exposure information. Analyses of presence/absence relied on an assumption of roughly uniform sequencing depth across donors.

This CDR3 region has 14 residues. Germline V lookup: CDR1 LNHDA, CDR2 SQIVND (reference sequence). J gave up 0 bases and V 10 bases, and 6 bases lay outside the gene matches. PCR used 60 Vbeta primers and 13 Jbeta primers. TCRdb's copy holds only in-frame clones and misses some; the assay was immunoSEQ multiplex PCR. The profile shows approximately 140,000 clones, approximately 80% of them singletons. This receptor was taken from a boy between 2 and 10 years old in good health and CMV-seronegative. Sequenced: PBMCs. This chain uses TRBV19 with TRBJ1-3, with 7 bases aligning to TRBD1. The CDR3 loop reads CATSDRSSGNTIYF. The CDR3 bases are TGTGCCACTTCGGACAGGAGCTCTGGAAACACCATATATTTT.